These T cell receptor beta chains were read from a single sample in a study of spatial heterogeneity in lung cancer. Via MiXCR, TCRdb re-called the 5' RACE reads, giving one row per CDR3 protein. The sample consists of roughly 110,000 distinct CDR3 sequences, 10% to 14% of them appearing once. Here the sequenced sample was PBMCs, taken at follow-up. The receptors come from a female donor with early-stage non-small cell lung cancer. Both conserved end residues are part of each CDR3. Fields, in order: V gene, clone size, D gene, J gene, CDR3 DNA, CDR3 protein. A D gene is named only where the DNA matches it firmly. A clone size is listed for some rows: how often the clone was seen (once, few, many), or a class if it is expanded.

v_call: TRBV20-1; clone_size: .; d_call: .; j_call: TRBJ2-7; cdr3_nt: TGCAGTGCTAGAGTCGCGGGATTCTCCTACGAGCAGTACTTC; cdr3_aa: CSARVAGFSYEQYF
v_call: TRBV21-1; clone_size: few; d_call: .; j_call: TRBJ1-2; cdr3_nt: TGTGCCAGCAGCAGAAATTACAGGGGAGTGAACTATGGCTACACCTTC; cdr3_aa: CASSRNYRGVNYGYTF
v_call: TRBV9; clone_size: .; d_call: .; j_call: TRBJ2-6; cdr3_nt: TGTGCCAGCAGCGTAGTCCGGGCTGGGGCCAACGTCCTGACTTTC; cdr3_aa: CASSVVRAGANVLTF
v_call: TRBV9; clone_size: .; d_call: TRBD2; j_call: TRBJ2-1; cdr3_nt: TGTGCCAGCAGCGTGACTAGCGGGACCAACAATGAGCAGTTCTTC; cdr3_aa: CASSVTSGTNNEQFF
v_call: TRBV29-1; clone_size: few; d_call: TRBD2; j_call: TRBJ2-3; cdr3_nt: TGCAGCGTCGCCGGGACTAGCGCATATACGCAGTATTTT; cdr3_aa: CSVAGTSAYTQYF
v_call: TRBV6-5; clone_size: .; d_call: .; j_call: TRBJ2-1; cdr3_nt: TGTGCCAGCAGTTACAGCGCGGCCTACAATGAGCAGTTCTTC; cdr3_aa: CASSYSAAYNEQFF
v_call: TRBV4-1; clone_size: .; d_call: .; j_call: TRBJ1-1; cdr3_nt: TGCGCCAGCAGCCAAAGGGGGGCTGGGCTGGTAACTGAAGCTTTCTTT; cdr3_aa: CASSQRGAGLVTEAFF
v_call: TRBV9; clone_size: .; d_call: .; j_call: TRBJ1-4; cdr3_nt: TGTGCCAGCAGCCGCTCGACAGGTCTCAAAGAAAAACTGTTTTTT; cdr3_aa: CASSRSTGLKEKLFF
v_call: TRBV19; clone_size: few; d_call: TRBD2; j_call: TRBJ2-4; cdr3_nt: TGTGCCAGTAGTTTAAGACTAGCGCCTAAAAACATTCAGTACTTC; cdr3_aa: CASSLRLAPKNIQYF
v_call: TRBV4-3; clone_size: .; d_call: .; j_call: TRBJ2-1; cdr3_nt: TGCGCCAGCAGCTACGACAGGGGAGGGGTTAATGAGCAGTTCTTC; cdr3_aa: CASSYDRGGVNEQFF
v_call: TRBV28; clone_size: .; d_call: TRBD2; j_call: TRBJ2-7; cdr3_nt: TGTGCCAGCAATGCGGGAGGGCGGAACGAGCAGTACTTC; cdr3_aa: CASNAGGRNEQYF
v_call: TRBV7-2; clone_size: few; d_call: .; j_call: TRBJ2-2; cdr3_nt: TGTGCCAGCAGCTTACCCCTCATCACCGGGGAGCTGTTTTTT; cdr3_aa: CASSLPLITGELFF
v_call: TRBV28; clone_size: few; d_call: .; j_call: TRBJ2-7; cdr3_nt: TGTGCCAGCAGTCCAGCGGTTGGGGGGTACGAGCAGTACTTC; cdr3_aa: CASSPAVGGYEQYF
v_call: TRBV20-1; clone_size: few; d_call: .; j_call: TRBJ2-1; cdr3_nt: TGCAGTGCTACCTCGGGGACTGGCTACAATGAGCAGTTCTTC; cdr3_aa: CSATSGTGYNEQFF
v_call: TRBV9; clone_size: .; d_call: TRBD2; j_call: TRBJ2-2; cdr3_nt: TGTGCCAGCAGCCCCAAGAGCGGGAGGGATACCGGGGAGCTGTTTTTT; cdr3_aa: CASSPKSGRDTGELFF
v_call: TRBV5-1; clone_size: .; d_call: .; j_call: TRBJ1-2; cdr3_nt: TGCGCCAGCAGCTTCACAGGGTATTCTGGCTACACCTTC; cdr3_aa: CASSFTGYSGYTF
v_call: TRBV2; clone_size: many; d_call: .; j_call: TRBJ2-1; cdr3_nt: TGTGCCAGCAGGCATGGGGCGCAGTTCTTC; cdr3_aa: CASRHGAQFF
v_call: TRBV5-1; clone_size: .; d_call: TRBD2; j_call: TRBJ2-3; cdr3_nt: TGCGCCAGCAGCTTGCTCGGGAGGGGCACAGATACGCAGTATTTT; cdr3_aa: CASSLLGRGTDTQYF
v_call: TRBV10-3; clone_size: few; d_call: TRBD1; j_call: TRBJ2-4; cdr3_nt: TGTGCCATCAGGGGACAGGGGGATTCCAAAAACATTCAGTACTTC; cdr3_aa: CAIRGQGDSKNIQYF
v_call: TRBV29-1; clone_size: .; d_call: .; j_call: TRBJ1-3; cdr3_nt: TGCAGCGTACGCTTGGTCTCTGGAAACACCATATATTTT; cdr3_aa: CSVRLVSGNTIYF
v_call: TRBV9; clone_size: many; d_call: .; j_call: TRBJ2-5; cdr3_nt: TGTGCCAGCAGCCCACGACTAGTACAAGAGACCCAGTACTTC; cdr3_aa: CASSPRLVQETQYF
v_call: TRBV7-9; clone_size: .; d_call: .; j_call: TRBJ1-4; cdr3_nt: TGTGCCAGCAGCTTAGACAACAGGGTTAAGGAAAAACTGTTTTTT; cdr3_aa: CASSLDNRVKEKLFF
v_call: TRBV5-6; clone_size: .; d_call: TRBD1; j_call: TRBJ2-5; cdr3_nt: TGTGCCAGCAGCAGACAGGGACAAGAGACCCAGTACTTC; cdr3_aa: CASSRQGQETQYF
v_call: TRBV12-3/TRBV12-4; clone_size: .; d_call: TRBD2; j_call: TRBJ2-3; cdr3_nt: TGTGCCAGCATCCGGTGGGGAGGGGGCACAGATACGCAGTATTTT; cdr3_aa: CASIRWGGGTDTQYF
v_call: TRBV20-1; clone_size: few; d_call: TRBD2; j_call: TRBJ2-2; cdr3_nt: TGCAGTGCTAGGACTAGCGGGAGATACACCGGGGAGCTGTTTTTT; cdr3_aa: CSARTSGRYTGELFF
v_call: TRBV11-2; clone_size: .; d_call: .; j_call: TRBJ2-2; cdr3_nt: TGTGCCAGCAGCTCGATCACCGGGGAGCTGTTTTTT; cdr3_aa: CASSSITGELFF
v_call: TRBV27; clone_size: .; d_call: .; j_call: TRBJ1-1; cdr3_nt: TGTGCCACAATGGGAATGACAGCGAACACTGAAGCTTTCTTT; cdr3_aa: CATMGMTANTEAFF
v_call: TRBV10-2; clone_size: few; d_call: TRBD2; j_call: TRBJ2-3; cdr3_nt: TGCGCCAGCAGTGGCCCCGGGGCTAGCGGGAAGACAGATACGCAGTATTTT; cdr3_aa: CASSGPGASGKTDTQYF
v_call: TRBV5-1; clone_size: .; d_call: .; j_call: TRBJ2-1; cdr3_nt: TGCGCCAGCAGCTTGGGCTTTGGCGACCTCCGAACTACAGGGGAGCAGTTCTTC; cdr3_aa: CASSLGFGDLRTTGEQFF
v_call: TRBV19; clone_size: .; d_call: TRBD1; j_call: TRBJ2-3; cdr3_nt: TGTGCCAGTAGGCCCGGACAGGGTTACACAGATACGCAGTATTTT; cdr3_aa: CASRPGQGYTDTQYF
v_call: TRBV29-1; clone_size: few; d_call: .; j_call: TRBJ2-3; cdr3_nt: TGCAGCGGATCGACACTGAGCACAGATACGCAGTATTTT; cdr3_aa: CSGSTLSTDTQYF
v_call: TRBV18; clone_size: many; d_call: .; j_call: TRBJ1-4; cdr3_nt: TGTGCCAGCTCACCCGCCGGGTTGACAAATGAAAAACTGTTTTTT; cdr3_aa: CASSPAGLTNEKLFF
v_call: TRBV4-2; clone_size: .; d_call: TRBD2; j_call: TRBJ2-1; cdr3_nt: TGTGCCAGCAGCCAGTCCTCCGGGACTAGCGGTCACAATGAGCAGTTCTTC; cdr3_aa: CASSQSSGTSGHNEQFF
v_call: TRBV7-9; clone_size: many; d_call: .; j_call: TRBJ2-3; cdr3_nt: TGTGCCGTGGGAGAATCAGATACGCAGTATTTT; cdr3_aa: CAVGESDTQYF
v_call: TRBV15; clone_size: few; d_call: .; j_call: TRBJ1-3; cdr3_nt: TGTGCCACCAGCATCCGTGACGACACCATATATTTT; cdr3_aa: CATSIRDDTIYF
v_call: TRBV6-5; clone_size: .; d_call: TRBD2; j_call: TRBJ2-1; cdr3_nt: TGTGCCAGCAGTTACTCGGCTAGCGGGAGGGAGACCCGGGAGCAGTTCTTC; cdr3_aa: CASSYSASGRETREQFF
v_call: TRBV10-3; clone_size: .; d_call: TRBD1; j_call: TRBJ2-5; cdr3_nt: TGTGCCATCAGCTCTTCACAGGGGCAAGAGACCCAGTACTTC; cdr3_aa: CAISSSQGQETQYF
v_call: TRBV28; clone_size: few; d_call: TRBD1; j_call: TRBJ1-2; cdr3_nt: TGTGCCACCTCTGGGACAGGGGTTCCTGGCTACACCTTC; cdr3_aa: CATSGTGVPGYTF
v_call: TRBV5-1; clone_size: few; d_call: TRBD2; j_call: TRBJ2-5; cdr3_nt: TGCGCCAGCAGTTTAAGCGGGAGAGGCGAGACCCAGTACTTC; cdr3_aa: CASSLSGRGETQYF
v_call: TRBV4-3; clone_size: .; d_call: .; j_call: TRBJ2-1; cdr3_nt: TGCGCCAGCAGCCCAGGGTGGAGTCGGGTCAATGAGCAGTTCTTC; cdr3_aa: CASSPGWSRVNEQFF
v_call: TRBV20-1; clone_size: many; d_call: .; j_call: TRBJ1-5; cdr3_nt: TGCAGTGCTAGCTGGATGAGCAATCAGCCCCAGCATTTT; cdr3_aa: CSASWMSNQPQHF
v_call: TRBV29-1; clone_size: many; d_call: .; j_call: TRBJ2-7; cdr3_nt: TGCAGCGTTGCACAGGGCCACGAGCAGTACTTC; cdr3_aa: CSVAQGHEQYF
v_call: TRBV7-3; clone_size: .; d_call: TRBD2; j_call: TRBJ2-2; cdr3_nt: TGTGCCAGCAGCTCCTATCCCGGGACTAGCGGGAGAATCGGGGAGCTGTTTTTT; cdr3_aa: CASSSYPGTSGRIGELFF
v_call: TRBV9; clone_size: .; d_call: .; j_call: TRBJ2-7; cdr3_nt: TGTGCCAGCAGCGTAGCTCTGGGCCAACCTCACGAGCAGTACTTC; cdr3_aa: CASSVALGQPHEQYF
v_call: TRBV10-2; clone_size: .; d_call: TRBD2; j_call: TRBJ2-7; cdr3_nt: TGCGCCAGCAGGAACGGACTAGCGGGATCCTACGAGCAGTACTTC; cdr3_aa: CASRNGLAGSYEQYF
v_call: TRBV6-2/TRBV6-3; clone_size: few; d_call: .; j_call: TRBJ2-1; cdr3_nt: TGTGCCAGCAGTTCCCCATCAGGAGGCTCCTACAATGAGCAGTTCTTC; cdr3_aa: CASSSPSGGSYNEQFF
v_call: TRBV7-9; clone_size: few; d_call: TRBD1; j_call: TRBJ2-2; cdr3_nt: TGTGCCAGCAGAACGACAGGGGCCCACACCGGGGAGCTGTTTTTT; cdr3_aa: CASRTTGAHTGELFF
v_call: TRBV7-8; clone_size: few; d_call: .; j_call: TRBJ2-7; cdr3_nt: TGTGCCAGCAGCGCGGGACTTTTGATTCAGTACTTC; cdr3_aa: CASSAGLLIQYF
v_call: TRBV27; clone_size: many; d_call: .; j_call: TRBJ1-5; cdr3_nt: TGTGCCAGCAGCCATTTTGGTAATCAGCCCCAGCATTTT; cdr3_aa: CASSHFGNQPQHF
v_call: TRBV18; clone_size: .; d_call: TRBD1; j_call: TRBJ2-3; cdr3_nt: TGTGCCAGCTCTCCGATAGCAGGACAGGGAGCCGGAGATACGCAGTATTTT; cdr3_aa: CASSPIAGQGAGDTQYF
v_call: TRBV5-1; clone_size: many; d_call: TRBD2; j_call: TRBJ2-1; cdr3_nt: TGCGCCAGCAAGGGACTAGCGGGAGATTCCTACAATGAGCAGTTCTTC; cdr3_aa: CASKGLAGDSYNEQFF
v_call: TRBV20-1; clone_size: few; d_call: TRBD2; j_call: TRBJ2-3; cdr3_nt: TGCAGTGCTAGACTAGCGGGATCCACAGATACGCAGTATTTT; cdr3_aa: CSARLAGSTDTQYF
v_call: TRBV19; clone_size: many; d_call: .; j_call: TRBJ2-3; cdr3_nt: TGTGCCAGTAGTATTCAAGCGGAAGGAACTACGCAGTATTTT; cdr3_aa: CASSIQAEGTTQYF